Sequencing of this TCR beta chain was carried out in a study of cytomegalovirus exposure and HLA in healthy donors. Notes on the study in general: Prediction of most subjects' HLA-A and HLA-B alleles by TCR beta sequences was reportedly accurate. Earlier analysis yielded a pattern in which most TCR beta V segments were productive about 90% or about 30% of the time.

Per germline, CDR1 SGDLS and CDR2 YYNGEE. V gave up 0 bases and J gave up 5 bases; unmatched junction bases: 6. This CDR3 comprises 16 residues. With 60 Vbeta and 13 Jbeta primers, the PCR was carried out. Here immunoSEQ multiplex PCR was the method, and the copy in TCRdb shows in-frame clones only, minus some. The profile shows 80,000 to 130,000 clones, 80% to 90% of them singletons. Of note for this clone: The antigen remains undetermined.

The chain uses TRBV9 and TRBJ2-3; 10 bases align to TRBD2. This receptor was obtained from a woman between 18 and 29 years old in good health and CMV-seronegative. Sequencing was performed on PBMCs. This CDR3 reads CASSVEAGGPGDTQYF. CDR3 coding DNA: TGTGCCAGCAGCGTAGAAGCGGGAGGGCCCGGAGATACGCAGTATTTT.